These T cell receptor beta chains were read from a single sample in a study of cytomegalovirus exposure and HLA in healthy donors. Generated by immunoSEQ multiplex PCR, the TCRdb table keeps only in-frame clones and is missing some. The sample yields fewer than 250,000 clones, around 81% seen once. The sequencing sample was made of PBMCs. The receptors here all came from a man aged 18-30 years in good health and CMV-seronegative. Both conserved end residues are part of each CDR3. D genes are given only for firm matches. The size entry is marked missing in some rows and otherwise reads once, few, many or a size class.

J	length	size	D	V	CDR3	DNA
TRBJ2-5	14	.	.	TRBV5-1	CASSLRGGQETQYF	TGCGCCAGCAGCTTGAGAGGGGGACAAGAGACCCAGTACTTC
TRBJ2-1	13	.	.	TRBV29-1	CSAYTGSKLEQFF	TGCAGCGCCTACACAGGGTCCAAACTTGAGCAGTTCTTC
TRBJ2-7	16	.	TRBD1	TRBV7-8	CASSQGDPTGPYEQYF	TGTGCCAGCAGCCAGGGGGACCCGACAGGGCCCTACGAGCAGTACTTC
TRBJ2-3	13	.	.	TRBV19	CASSTTGQSSPYF	TGTGCCAGTAGTACTACCGGACAATCGAGTCCGTATTTT
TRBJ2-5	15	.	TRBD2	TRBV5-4	CASSGTGTSEETQYF	TGTGCCAGCAGCGGAACCGGGACTAGCGAAGAGACCCAGTACTTC
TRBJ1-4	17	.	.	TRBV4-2	CASSQDFLAGTNEKLFF	TGTGCCAGCAGCCAAGACTTCCTGGCGGGGACTAATGAAAAACTGTTTTTT
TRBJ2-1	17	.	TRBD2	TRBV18	CASSRKSSGATYNEQFF	TGTGCCAGCTCGCGGAAATCTAGCGGGGCAACCTACAATGAGCAGTTCTTC
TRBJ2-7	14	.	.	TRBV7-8	CASSLIDTSYEQYF	TGTGCCAGCAGCTTGATCGACACCTCCTACGAGCAGTACTTC
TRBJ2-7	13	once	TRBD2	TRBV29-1	CSVGGGTTYEQYF	TGCAGCGTTGGGGGGGGTACCACCTACGAGCAGTACTTC
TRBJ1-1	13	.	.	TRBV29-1	CSVEDVQNTEAFF	TGCAGCGTTGAAGATGTTCAGAACACTGAAGCTTTCTTT
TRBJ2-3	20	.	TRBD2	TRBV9	CASSSPTSGRASETTDTQYF	TGTGCCAGCAGCTCCCCGACTAGCGGGAGGGCCTCGGAGACCACAGATACGCAGTATTTT
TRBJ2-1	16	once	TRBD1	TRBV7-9	CASSPPRGQTYNEQFF	TGTGCCAGCAGCCCCCCCCGGGGACAGACGTACAATGAGCAGTTCTTC
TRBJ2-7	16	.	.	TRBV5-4	CASSPEDARSSYEQYF	TGTGCCAGCAGCCCGGAGGACGCGAGGAGCTCCTACGAGCAGTACTTC
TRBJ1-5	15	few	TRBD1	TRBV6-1	CASSSGTDSNQPQHF	TGTGCCAGCAGTTCCGGGACAGATAGCAATCAGCCCCAGCATTTT
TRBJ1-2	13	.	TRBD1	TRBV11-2	CASSFFPGTEYTF	TGTGCCAGCAGCTTTTTCCCCGGGACAGAATACACCTTC
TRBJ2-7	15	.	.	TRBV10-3	CAISEPHTRSYEQYF	TGTGCCATCAGTGAGCCGCACACCCGCTCCTACGAGCAGTACTTC
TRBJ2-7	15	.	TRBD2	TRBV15	CATSSDSGGSYEQYF	TGTGCCACCAGCAGCGACTCGGGGGGGTCCTACGAGCAGTACTTC
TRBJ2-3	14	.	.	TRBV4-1	CASSQESGTDTQYF	TGCGCCAGCAGCCAAGAGTCAGGGACAGATACGCAGTATTTT
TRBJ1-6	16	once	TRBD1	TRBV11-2	CASSPRGITYNSPLHF	TGTGCCAGCAGCCCCAGGGGGATCACCTATAATTCACCCCTCCACTTT
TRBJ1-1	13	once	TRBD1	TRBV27	CASSITIQGAAFF	TGTGCCAGCAGCATTACGATACAGGGGGCGGCTTTCTTT
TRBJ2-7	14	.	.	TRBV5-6	CASSLTGSSYEQYF	TGTGCCAGCAGCTTGACAGGGAGCTCCTACGAGCAGTACTTC
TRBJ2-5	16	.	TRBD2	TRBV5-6	CASSLGLAERTETQYF	TGTGCCAGCAGCTTAGGACTAGCGGAAAGAACGGAGACCCAGTACTTC
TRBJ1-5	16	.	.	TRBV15	CATSRYRGDSNQPQHF	TGTGCCACCAGCAGGTACCGGGGTGATAGCAATCAGCCCCAGCATTTT
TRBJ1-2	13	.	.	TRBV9	CASSVGGGYGYTF	TGTGCCAGCAGCGTAGGGGGAGGCTATGGCTACACCTTC
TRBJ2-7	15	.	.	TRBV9	CASSPQDSTTYEQYF	TGTGCCAGCAGCCCCCAGGACAGTACAACCTACGAGCAGTACTTC
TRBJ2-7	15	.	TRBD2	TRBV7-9	CASSLGWREGQKQYF	TGTGCCAGCAGCTTAGGATGGCGGGAGGGCCAGAAGCAGTACTTC
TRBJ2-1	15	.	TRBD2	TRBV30	CAWSESGRGRNEQFF	TGTGCCTGGAGTGAGAGCGGGAGGGGGAGGAATGAGCAGTTCTTC
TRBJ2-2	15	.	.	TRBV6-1	CASRNLQGKAGELFF	TGTGCCAGCAGAAACCTCCAGGGGAAGGCCGGGGAGCTGTTTTTT
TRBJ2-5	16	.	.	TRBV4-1	CASSQEGGVPFETQYF	TGCGCCAGCAGCCAAGAAGGGGGGGTACCCTTTGAGACCCAGTACTTC
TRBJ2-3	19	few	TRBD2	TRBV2	CASSEWVAGGVSSTDTQYF	TGTGCCAGCAGTGAATGGGTAGCGGGGGGGGTTTCTAGCACAGATACGCAGTATTTT
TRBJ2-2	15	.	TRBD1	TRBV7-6	CASSLTGGNTGELFF	TGTGCCAGCAGCTTAACAGGGGGGAACACCGGGGAGCTGTTTTTT
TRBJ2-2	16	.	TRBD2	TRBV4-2	CASSSLLAGVLGELFF	TGTGCCAGCAGCTCTCTACTAGCGGGAGTTCTCGGGGAGCTGTTTTTT
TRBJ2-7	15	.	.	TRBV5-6	CASSFEPGFLYEQYF	TGTGCCAGCAGCTTCGAACCAGGTTTCCTCTACGAGCAGTACTTC
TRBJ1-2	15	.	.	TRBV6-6	CASSYDSIANYGYTF	TGTGCCAGCAGTTACGACAGTATAGCTAACTATGGCTACACCTTC
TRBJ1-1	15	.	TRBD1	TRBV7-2	CASSLDGTGNTEAFF	TGTGCCAGCAGCTTAGACGGGACAGGGAACACTGAAGCTTTCTTT
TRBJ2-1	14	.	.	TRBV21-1	CASSNYRVGHEQFF	TGTGCCAGCAGCAATTACAGGGTAGGGCATGAGCAGTTCTTC
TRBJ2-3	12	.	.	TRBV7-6	CASSPVSDTQYF	TGTGCCAGCAGCCCAGTCTCAGATACGCAGTATTTT
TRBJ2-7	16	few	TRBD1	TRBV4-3	CASSHSGTGEAYEQYF	TGCGCCAGCAGCCACTCCGGGACAGGGGAAGCCTACGAGCAGTACTTC
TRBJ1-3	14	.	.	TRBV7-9	CASSLDTDGNTIYF	TGTGCCAGCAGCCTGGACACGGATGGAAACACCATATATTTT
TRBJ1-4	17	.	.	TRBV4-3	CASSSAPGFGTNEKLFF	TGCGCCAGCAGTTCAGCCCCAGGTTTCGGAACTAATGAAAAACTGTTTTTT
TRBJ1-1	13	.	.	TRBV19	CASSIGRNTEAFF	TGTGCCAGTAGTATTGGGAGGAACACTGAAGCTTTCTTT
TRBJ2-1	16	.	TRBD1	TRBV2	CASRAPWDRDWNEQFF	TGTGCCAGCAGGGCCCCGTGGGACAGGGATTGGAATGAGCAGTTCTTC
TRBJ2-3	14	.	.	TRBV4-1	CASSGAGSTDTQYF	TGCGCCAGCAGCGGTGCGGGATCCACAGATACGCAGTATTTT
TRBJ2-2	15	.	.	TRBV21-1	CASSKADRHTGELFF	TGTGCCAGCAGCAAAGCGGACAGACACACCGGGGAGCTGTTTTTT
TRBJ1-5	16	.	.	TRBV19	CASTKIRSHGNQPQHF	TGTGCCAGTACCAAGATAAGGAGCCATGGCAATCAGCCCCAGCATTTT
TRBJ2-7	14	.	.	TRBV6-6	CASIASGLLDEQYF	TGTGCCAGCATCGCAAGCGGACTCCTTGACGAGCAGTACTTC
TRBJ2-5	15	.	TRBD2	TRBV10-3	CAISVSGRSGETQYF	TGTGCCATCAGCGTTAGCGGGAGGTCGGGTGAGACCCAGTACTTC
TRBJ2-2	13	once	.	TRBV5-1	CASSPQSTGELFF	TGCGCCAGCAGCCCACAGAGCACCGGGGAGCTGTTTTTT
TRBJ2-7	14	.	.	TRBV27	CASRAGVTSYEQYF	TGTGCCAGCAGAGCAGGGGTTACCTCCTACGAGCAGTACTTC
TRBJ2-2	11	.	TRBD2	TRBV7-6	CASRGVGELFF	TGTGCCAGCCGGGGGGTGGGGGAGCTGTTTTTT
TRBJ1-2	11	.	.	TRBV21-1	CAEGFQDGYTF	TGTGCAGAGGGTTTTCAGGATGGCTACACCTTC
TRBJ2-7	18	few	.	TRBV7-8	CASSLAGVGGAQTYEQYF	TGTGCCAGCAGCTTAGCGGGGGTAGGGGGGGCGCAAACCTACGAGCAGTACTTC
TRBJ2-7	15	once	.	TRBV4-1	CASSQGQDSSYEQYF	TGCGCCAGCAGCCAGGGTCAGGACAGTAGCTACGAGCAGTACTTC